This T cell receptor (beta chain) was recorded in a study of identical twins' blood T cells. The study, taken as a whole, reports: Mainly, cloneset size products determined shared clonotypes, twins included. Environmental influences on twin similarity could not be excluded.

Each TCR cDNA library carried sample-specific barcodes on both ends. TCRdb called the 5' RACE reads again in MiXCR, with one record for every CDR3 protein. In the table there are roughly 380,000 distinct CDR3 sequences, over 25% of which are singletons. Trimming removed 3 bases at V and 1 base at J, with 9 bases between. Germline CDR1 PRHDT, CDR2 FYEKMQ (reference sequence). CDR3 length equals 14 residues. In its sample, this clonotype was seen once. The antigen remains undetermined. The origin of this receptor is a woman between 18 and 50 years old in good health. This chain links TRBV13 with TRBJ1-1; no reliable D call. Sequencing used PBMCs. CDR3 residues: CASSFIGRNTEAFF. Written as DNA, the CDR3 is TGTGCCAGCAGCTTTATAGGGAGGAACACTGAAGCTTTCTTT.